Presented here are 25 T cell receptor beta chains from one specimen sequenced in a study of cytomegalovirus exposure and HLA in healthy donors. Vbeta (60) and Jbeta (13) primers were used in the PCR. TCRdb's table, derived via immunoSEQ multiplex PCR, lists solely in-frame clones and lacks some. This table has roughly 200,000 clones, about nine tenths appearing once. Sample: PBMCs. These receptors all come from a boy between 2 and 10 years old in good health and CMV-seronegative.

V and J are TRBV30 and TRBJ2-3; D uncertain. V was trimmed by 0 bases and J by 3 bases, leaving 13 bases between them. The germline V gene has CDR1 GTSNPN and CDR2 SVGIG (reference sequence). The CDR3 sequence is 15 residues long. CDR3 in DNA: TGTGCCTGGAGTGTACAAGGAGTCTCAACAGATACGCAGTATTTT. Its translation is CAWSVQGVSTDTQYF.

This rearrangement joins TRBV19 to TRBJ2-1, with D maybe TRBD2 (6 bases). The CDR3 loop spans 14 amino acids. The ends were cut back, 0 bases at V and 4 bases at J, with 7 bases in the middle. Germline CDR1 is LNHDA and CDR2 is SQIVND (reference sequence). This CDR3 reads CASSIELAYNEQFF. CDR3 sequence (DNA): TGTGCCAGTAGTATAGAACTAGCTTACAATGAGCAGTTCTTC.

This clone is a singleton in its sample. This sequence joins TRBV7-9 and TRBJ2-1; 12 bases line up with TRBD1. The CDR3 has 13 residues. Germline V gene data show CDR1 as SEHNR and CDR2 as FQNEAQ (reference sequence). The ends lost 11 bases at V and 4 bases at J; junction bases unmatched: 3. CDR3 sequence reads: CAGTGGSYNEQFF. In nucleotides, the CDR3 is TGTGCCGGGACAGGGGGCAGTTACAATGAGCAGTTCTTC. The full variable domain, completed using reference TRBV7-9 and TRBJ2-1, is DTGVSQNPRHKITKRGQNVTFRCDPISEHNRLYWYRQTLGQGPEFLTYFQNEAQLEKSRLLSDRFSAERPKGSFSTLEIQRTEQGDSAMYLCAGTGGSYNEQFFGPGTRLTVL.

This clone has just one count. CDR3 nucleotide sequence: TGTGCCATCGGGGCAGTAGATACGAACGAGCAGTACTTC. Translated: CAIGAVDTNEQYF. This chain links TRBV10-3 with TRBJ2-7, with D perhaps matching TRBD1 (5 bases). This CDR3 is 13 amino acids long. The V end was cut by 8 bases, the J end by 5 bases, with 16 bases between. The V gene's germline CDR1 is ENHRY and CDR2 SYGVKD.

This clone was seen only a few times. The chain joins TRBV2 to TRBJ1-6; tentatively, D is TRBD1 (5 bases). CDR3 size: 14 residues. Germline assignment: CDR1 SNHLY and CDR2 FYNNEI. Trimming cost V 5 bases and J 5 bases, with 10 bases left between them. Here the CDR3 reads CASSPRVDNSPLHF. In DNA, the CDR3 is TGTGCCAGCAGTCCCAGGGTAGATAATTCACCCCTCCACTTT.

The genes are TRBV27 and TRBJ2-3; perhaps TRBD2 as D (6 bases). Germline CDR1 reads MNHEY; CDR2 reads SMNVEV (reference sequence). The CDR3 runs to 16 residues. V was clipped by 1 base and J by 0 bases, with 11 bases between them. For the CDR3, the DNA is TGTGCCAGCAGTTTATTCGGGAGCGAGAGCACAGATACGCAGTATTTT. Amino acid sequence: CASSLFGSESTDTQYF.

The chain links TRBV9 to TRBJ1-5; D may be TRBD1 (5 bases). This CDR3 spans 15 amino acids. The germline V and J ends were trimmed by 0 bases and 4 bases, with 11 bases remaining between them. The germline CDR1 and CDR2 sequences are SGDLS and YYNGEE. CDR3 nucleotide sequence: TGTGCCAGCAGCGTAGACGGGGGACGAAATCAGCCCCAGCATTTT. Residues: CASSVDGGRNQPQHF.

V usage is TRBV27 and J usage is TRBJ1-5; 10 bases agree with TRBD1. Germline V lookup: CDR1 MNHEY, CDR2 SMNVEV (reference sequence). There are 15 residues in the CDR3. Trimming took 3 bases from V and 9 from J; bases not matched to a gene: 8. Here the CDR3 DNA reads TGTGCCAGCAGTTTGGACAGGGGGAGCAAGTGGCCCCAGCATTTT. Its protein is CASSLDRGSKWPQHF.

The chain joins TRBV21-1 to TRBJ2-7; no DNA check was done on the table's D call, TRBD1. TRBV21-1 is noted as a pseudogene. The CDR3 extends over 14 amino acids. The CDR3 DNA is TGTGCCAGCAGCAAAGCGACAGGATACTACGAGCAGTACTTC. Protein sequence: CASSKATGYYEQYF.

This chain connects TRBV6-5 to TRBJ1-1, with D possibly matching TRBD1 (5 bases). CDR1 and CDR2 from the germline V gene are MNHEY and SVGAGI. This CDR3 spans 14 amino acids. Trimming cost V 4 bases and J 5 bases, with 14 bases left between them. The CDR3 DNA reads as TGTGCCAGCAGTTCCCGACAGAGTAGGACTGAAGCTTTCTTT. Translated, it gives CASSSRQSRTEAFF.

The V call is TRBV4-1, the J call TRBJ2-5, with TRBD1 as a possible D gene (6 bases). TRBJ2-7 matches the DNA end more closely, so the J call is doubtful. The length of the CDR3 is 16 residues. CDR1 is MGHRA, CDR2 YSYEKL, per germline. The CDR3 region has the DNA TGCGCCAGCAGCCAAGTCCATGAGGGGGTCCCCTACGAGCAGTACTTC. It codes for CASSQVHEGVPYEQYF.

The chain has TRBV7-3 and TRBJ1-2; a possible D gene is TRBD1 (5 bases). The V gene lost 7 bases and the J gene lost 2 bases, with 14 bases spanning the gap. CDR1 SGHTA and CDR2 FQGTGA come from the germline V gene. There are 14 residues in the CDR3. CDR3 protein: CASTLGTYNYGYTF. The CDR3 DNA follows: TGTGCCAGCACCCTGGGGACTTACAACTATGGCTACACCTTC.

The table lists this clone with a count of one. This chain joins TRBV9 and TRBJ2-5, with a tentative D call TRBD2 (5 bases). CDR3 length: 16 residues. Germline V gene lookup returns CDR1 SGDLS and CDR2 YYNGEE. The V end was cut by 0 bases, the J end by 1 base, with 13 bases between. As DNA, the CDR3 is TGTGCCAGCAGCGTAGGAGGCAAGGGAGTCCAAGAGACCCAGTACTTC. This translates into CASSVGGKGVQETQYF.

J is TRBJ1-2 and V is TRBV9; D is unresolved. The CDR3 has 12 residues. V lost 1 base to trimming and J lost 8 bases, with 9 bases between them. Germline V gives CDR1 SGDLS, CDR2 YYNGEE. The DNA of the CDR3 is TGTGCCAGCAGCGTAAGAGCGCACGGCTACACCTTC. Translating gives CASSVRAHGYTF.

The V and J genes are TRBV10-3 and TRBJ2-7; D possibly corresponds to TRBD2 (7 bases). The germline V gene has CDR1 ENHRY and CDR2 SYGVKD. This CDR3 has 16 amino acids. V lost 2 bases and J lost 3, with 17 bases in between. As DNA, the CDR3 is TGTGCCATCAGTGAGGGGGTCGGGGGGCTACTCTACGAGCAGTACTTC. It encodes CAISEGVGGLLYEQYF.

The genes are TRBV5-1 and TRBJ2-7, with D possibly TRBD1 on 6 matching bases. The V end was cut by 0 bases, the J end by 0 bases, with 16 bases between. CDR3 length equals 17 residues. The V gene's germline CDR1 is SGHRS and CDR2 YFSETQ. CDR3 protein: CASSLEMSGGYSYEQYF. The CDR3 DNA reads as TGCGCCAGCAGCTTGGAAATGAGTGGGGGCTACTCCTACGAGCAGTACTTC.

The chain carries TRBV5-1 and TRBJ1-6, with D maybe TRBD1 (6 bases). With 4 bases removed from V and 0 bases from J, the gap between germline ends came to 14 bases. The CDR3 consists of 17 residues. Germline V gene data show CDR1 as SGHRS and CDR2 as YFSETQ. The CDR3 loop is CASSGGQFSSYNSPLHF. The CDR3 nucleotides are TGCGCCAGCAGCGGGGGACAATTCTCCTCCTATAATTCACCCCTCCACTTT.

V usage is TRBV2 and J usage is TRBJ1-5; tentative D call: TRBD1 (6 bases). Per the germline V gene, CDR1 is SNHLY and CDR2 is FYNNEI. V was trimmed by 8 bases and J by 5 bases, leaving 19 bases between them. This CDR3 is 15 amino acids long. The CDR3 DNA reads as TGTGCCAGCGCCCGGGACACTTTCAGTGATCAGCCCCAGCATTTT. This gives the protein CASARDTFSDQPQHF.

This rearrangement joins TRBV7-9 to TRBJ1-1; D gene ambiguous. V lost 1 base, J lost 1 base, and 10 bases lay in between. This CDR3 spans 15 amino acids. CDR1 is SEHNR, CDR2 FQNEAQ, per germline (reference sequence). The CDR3 protein is CASSLGGLTNTEAFF. CDR3 coding DNA: TGTGCCAGCAGCTTAGGCGGACTAACGAACACTGAAGCTTTCTTT.

The chain employs TRBV5-4 and TRBJ2-2; 11 positions agree with TRBD2. J gave up 7 bases and V 7 bases, and 9 bases lay outside the gene matches. The CDR3 contains 15 residues. Germline V gene lookup returns CDR1 SGHNT and CDR2 YYREEE (reference sequence). The CDR3 nucleotides read TGTGCCAGCTCCCGACTAGCGGGAACCGACGGGGAGCTGTTTTTT. It translates to CASSRLAGTDGELFF.

The chain carries TRBV28 and TRBJ2-7; 9 bases align to TRBD2. Germline V lookup: CDR1 MDHEN, CDR2 SYDVKM. CDR3 length equals 15 residues. V lost 3 bases to trimming and J lost 2 bases; unmatched junction nucleotides: 5. CDR3 coding DNA: TGTGCCAGCAGTTTGCCACTAGCGGGCACCTACGAGCAGTACTTC. This sequence encodes CASSLPLAGTYEQYF. Supplemented by reference TRBV28 and TRBJ2-7, the full variable domain reads DVKVTQSSRYLVKRTGEKVFLECVQDMDHENMFWYRQDPGLGLRLIYFSYDVKMKEKGDIPEGYSVSREKKERFSLILESASTNQTSMYLCASSLPLAGTYEQYFGPGTRLTVT.

This rearrangement joins TRBV30 to TRBJ2-7; TRBD2 aligns across 7 bases. The germline V gene encodes CDR1 GTSNPN and CDR2 SVGIG (reference sequence). The V and J ends lost 1 base and 2 bases, in that order; junction bases with no gene match: 8. This CDR3 region has 15 residues. CDR3 DNA: TGTGCCTGGAGTGCCTTCGGGCGGGGGACCTACGAGCAGTACTTC. The encoded protein is CAWSAFGRGTYEQYF.

The rearrangement links TRBV28 to TRBJ2-1; D uncertain. This CDR3 is 12 amino acids long. V gave up 4 bases and J gave up 8 bases, with 9 bases separating them. Germline V gives CDR1 MDHEN, CDR2 SYDVKM. The CDR3 sequence is CASSSEVDEQFF. The CDR3 DNA reads TGTGCCAGCAGTTCCGAGGTGGATGAGCAGTTCTTC.

This chain uses TRBV2 with TRBJ2-5, with a weak D call TRBD2 (6 bases). Trimming stripped 9 bases from V and 2 bases from J, with 16 bases between. Looked up from germline, CDR1 is SNHLY and CDR2 is FYNNEI. The CDR3 is 14 residues long. CDR3 in DNA: TGTGCCAGTAGCCGTAGGACTACGCAAGAGACCCAGTACTTC. This translates into CASSRRTTQETQYF.

The V gene is TRBV7-8, the J gene TRBJ2-5; D is perhaps TRBD2 (6 bases). Germline V gene lookup returns CDR1 SGHVS and CDR2 FQNEAQ. V lost 0 bases and J lost 11, with 16 bases in between. This CDR3 is 14 amino acids long. The CDR3 is CASSLAGSGGGQYF. The CDR3 coding sequence is TGTGCCAGCAGCTTAGCAGGGAGCGGAGGAGGGCAGTACTTC.